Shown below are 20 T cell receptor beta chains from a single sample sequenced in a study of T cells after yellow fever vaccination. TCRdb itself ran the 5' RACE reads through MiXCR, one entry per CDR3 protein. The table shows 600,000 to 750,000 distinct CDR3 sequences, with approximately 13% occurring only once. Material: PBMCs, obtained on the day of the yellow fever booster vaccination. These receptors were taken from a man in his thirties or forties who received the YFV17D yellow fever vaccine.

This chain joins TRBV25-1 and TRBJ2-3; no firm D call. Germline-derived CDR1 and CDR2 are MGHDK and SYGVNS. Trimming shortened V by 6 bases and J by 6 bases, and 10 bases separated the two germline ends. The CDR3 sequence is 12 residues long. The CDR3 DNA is TGTGCCAGCAGCTCTCGAATGGATACGCAGTATTTT. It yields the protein CASSSRMDTQYF.

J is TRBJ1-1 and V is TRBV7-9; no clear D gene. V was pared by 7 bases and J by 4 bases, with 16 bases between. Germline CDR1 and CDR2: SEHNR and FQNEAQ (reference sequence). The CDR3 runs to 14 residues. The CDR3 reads CASNNREGGTEAFF. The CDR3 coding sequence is TGTGCCAGCAACAATAGAGAGGGAGGCACTGAAGCTTTCTTT.

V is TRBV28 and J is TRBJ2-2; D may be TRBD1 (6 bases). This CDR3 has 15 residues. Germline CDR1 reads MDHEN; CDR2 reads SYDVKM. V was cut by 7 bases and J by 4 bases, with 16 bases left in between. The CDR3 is CASNQQGAGTGELFF. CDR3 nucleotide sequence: TGTGCCAGCAACCAACAGGGCGCGGGCACCGGGGAGCTGTTTTTT.

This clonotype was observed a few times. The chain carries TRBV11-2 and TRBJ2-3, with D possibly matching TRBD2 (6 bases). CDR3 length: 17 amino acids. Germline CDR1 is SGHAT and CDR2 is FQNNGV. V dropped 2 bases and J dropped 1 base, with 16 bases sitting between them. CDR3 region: CASSLKMDYPRTDTQYF. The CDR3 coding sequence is TGTGCCAGCAGCTTAAAAATGGACTATCCACGCACAGATACGCAGTATTTT.

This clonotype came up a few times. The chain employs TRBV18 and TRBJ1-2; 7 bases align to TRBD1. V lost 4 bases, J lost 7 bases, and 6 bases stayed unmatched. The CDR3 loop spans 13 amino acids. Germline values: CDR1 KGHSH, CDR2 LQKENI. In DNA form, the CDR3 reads TGTGCCAGCTCACTTGGACAGGAGGGTGGCTACACCTTC. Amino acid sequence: CASSLGQEGGYTF.

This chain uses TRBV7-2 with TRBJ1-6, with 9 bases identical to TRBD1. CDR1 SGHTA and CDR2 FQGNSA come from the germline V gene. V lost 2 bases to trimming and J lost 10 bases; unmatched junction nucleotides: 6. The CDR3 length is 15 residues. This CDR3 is CASSLLGTGNSPLHF. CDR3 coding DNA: TGTGCCAGCAGCTTACTGGGGACAGGGAACTCACCCCTCCACTTT.

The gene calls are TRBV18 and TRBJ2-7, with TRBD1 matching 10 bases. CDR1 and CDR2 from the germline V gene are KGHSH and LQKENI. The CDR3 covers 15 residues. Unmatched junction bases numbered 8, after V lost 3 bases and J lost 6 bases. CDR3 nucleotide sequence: TGTGCCAGCTCACCTTCCGGGACAGGGGTCGCCGAGCAGTACTTC. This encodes CASSPSGTGVAEQYF.

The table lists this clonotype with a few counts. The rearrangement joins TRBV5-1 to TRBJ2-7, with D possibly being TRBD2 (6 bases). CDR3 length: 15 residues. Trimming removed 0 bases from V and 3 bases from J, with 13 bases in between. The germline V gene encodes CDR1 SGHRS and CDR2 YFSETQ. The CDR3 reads CASSLAWDLIYEQYF. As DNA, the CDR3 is TGCGCCAGCAGCTTGGCCTGGGACTTGATCTACGAGCAGTACTTC. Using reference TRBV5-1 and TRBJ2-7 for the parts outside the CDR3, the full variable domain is KAGVTQTPRYLIKTRGQQVTLSCSPISGHRSVSWYQQTPGQGLQFLFEYFSETQRNKGNFPGRFSGRQFSNSRSEMNVSTLELGDSALYLCASSLAWDLIYEQYFGPGTRLTVT.

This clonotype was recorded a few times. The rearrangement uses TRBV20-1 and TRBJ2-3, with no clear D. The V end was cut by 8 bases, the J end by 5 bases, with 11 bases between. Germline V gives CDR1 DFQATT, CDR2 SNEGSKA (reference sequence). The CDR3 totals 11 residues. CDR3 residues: CSSLVVDTQYF. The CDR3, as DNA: TGCAGTAGCCTAGTGGTAGATACGCAGTATTTT.

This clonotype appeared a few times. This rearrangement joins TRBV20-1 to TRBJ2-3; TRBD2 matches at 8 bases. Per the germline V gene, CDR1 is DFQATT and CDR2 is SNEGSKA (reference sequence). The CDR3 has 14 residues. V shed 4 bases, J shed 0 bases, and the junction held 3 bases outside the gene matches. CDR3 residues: CSATIAGSTDTQYF. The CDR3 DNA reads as TGCAGTGCTACCATAGCGGGGAGCACAGATACGCAGTATTTT.

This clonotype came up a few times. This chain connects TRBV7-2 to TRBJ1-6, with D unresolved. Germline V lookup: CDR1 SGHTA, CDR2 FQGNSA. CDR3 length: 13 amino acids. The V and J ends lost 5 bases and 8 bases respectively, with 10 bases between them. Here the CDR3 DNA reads TGTGCCAGCAGCCCTCGACCGTATTCACCCCTCCACTTT. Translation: CASSPRPYSPLHF. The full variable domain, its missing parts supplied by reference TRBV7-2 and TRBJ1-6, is GAGVSQSPSNKVTEKGKDVELRCDPISGHTALYWYRQSLGQGLEFLIYFQGNSAPDKSGLPSDRFSAERTGGSVSTLTIQRTQQEDSAVYLCASSPRPYSPLHFGNGTRLTVT.

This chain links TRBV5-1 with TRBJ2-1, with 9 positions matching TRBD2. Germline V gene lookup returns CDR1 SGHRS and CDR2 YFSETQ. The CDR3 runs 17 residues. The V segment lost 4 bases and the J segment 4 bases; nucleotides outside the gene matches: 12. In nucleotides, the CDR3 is TGCGCCAGCAGCACGGGACGGCGGGAGGGCCGTTACAATGAGCAGTTCTTC. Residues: CASSTGRREGRYNEQFF.

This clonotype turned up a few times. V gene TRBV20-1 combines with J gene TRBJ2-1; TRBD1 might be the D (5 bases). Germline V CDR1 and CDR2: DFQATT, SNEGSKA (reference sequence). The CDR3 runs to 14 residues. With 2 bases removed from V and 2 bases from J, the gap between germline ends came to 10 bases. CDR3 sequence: CSARTGAPYNEQFF. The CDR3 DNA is TGCAGTGCTAGAACTGGGGCACCCTACAATGAGCAGTTCTTC.

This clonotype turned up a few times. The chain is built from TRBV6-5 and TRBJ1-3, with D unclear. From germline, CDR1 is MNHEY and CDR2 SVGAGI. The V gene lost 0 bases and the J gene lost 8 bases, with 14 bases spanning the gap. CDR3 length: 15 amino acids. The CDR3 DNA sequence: TGTGCCAGCAGTTACTCGAGTTCCATGGCGTACACCATATATTTT. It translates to CASSYSSSMAYTIYF.

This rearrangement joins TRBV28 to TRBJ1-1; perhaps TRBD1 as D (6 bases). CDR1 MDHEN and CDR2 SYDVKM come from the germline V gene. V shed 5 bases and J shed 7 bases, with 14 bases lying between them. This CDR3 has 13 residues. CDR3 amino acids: CASSVPGGGEAFF. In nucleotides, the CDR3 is TGTGCCAGCAGTGTCCCGGGGGGCGGTGAAGCTTTCTTT.

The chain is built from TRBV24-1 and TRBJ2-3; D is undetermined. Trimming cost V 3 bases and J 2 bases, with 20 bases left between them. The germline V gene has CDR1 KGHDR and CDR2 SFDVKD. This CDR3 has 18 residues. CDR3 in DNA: TGTGCCACCAGTGATCCCGCCCCTTCTGGCGGTCCCACAGATACGCAGTATTTT. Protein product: CATSDPAPSGGPTDTQYF.

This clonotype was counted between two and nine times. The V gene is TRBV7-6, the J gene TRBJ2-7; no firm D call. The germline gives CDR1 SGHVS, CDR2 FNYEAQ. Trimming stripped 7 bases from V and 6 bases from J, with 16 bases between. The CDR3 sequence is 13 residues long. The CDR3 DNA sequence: TGTGCCAGCACCCTAGAGAGTGGTGGCGAGCAGTACTTC. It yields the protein CASTLESGGEQYF.

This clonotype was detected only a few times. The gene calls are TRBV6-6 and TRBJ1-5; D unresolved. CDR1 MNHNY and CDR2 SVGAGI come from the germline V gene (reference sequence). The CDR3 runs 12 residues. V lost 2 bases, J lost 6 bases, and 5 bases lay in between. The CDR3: CASSYGLQPQHF. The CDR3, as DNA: TGTGCCAGCAGTTACGGTCTTCAGCCCCAGCATTTT.

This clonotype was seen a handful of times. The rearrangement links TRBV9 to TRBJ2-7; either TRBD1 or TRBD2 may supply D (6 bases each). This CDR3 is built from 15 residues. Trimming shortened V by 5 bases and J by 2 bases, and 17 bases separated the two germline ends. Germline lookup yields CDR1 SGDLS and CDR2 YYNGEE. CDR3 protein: CASREGGRTTYEQYF. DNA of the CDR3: TGTGCCAGCAGGGAGGGGGGCAGGACCACCTACGAGCAGTACTTC. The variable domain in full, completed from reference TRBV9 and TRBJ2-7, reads DSGVTQTPKHLITATGQRVTLRCSPRSGDLSVYWYQQSLDQGLQFLIQYYNGEERAKGNILERFSAQQFPDLHSELNLSSLELGDSALYFCASREGGRTTYEQYFGPGTRLTVT.

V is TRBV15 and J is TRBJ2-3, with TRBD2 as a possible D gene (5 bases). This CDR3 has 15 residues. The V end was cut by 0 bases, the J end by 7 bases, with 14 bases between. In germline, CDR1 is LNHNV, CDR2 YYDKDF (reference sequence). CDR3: CATSRDWTGTYTQYF. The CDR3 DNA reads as TGTGCCACCAGCAGAGATTGGACTGGTACTTATACGCAGTATTTT.